A selection of T cell receptor beta chains follows, all from one sample in a study of T-cell reconstitution after alpha-beta-depleted transplantation in children. Via MiXCR, TCRdb re-called the PCR reads, giving one row per CDR3 protein. The sample includes about 77,000 distinct CDR3 sequences, roughly 18% seen only once; the top ten take 40% to 65%. The sample in question was PBMCs, mostly from graft donor cells, obtained 360 days after TCRalphabeta/CD19-depleted stem cell transplant. The source of these receptors is a male patient under 10 years old who had a stem cell transplant for acute lymphoblastic leukemia, so the T cells may come from the graft donor. The CDR3 runs from the conserved cysteine through the conserved F or W. Fields, in order: D gene, J gene, clone size, V gene, CDR3 length, CDR3 protein, CDR3 DNA. The D gene is left open where the match is weak. The listing skips clone size in some rows; elsewhere it reads once, few, many or a size class.

D: TRBD2; J: TRBJ2-1; size: -; V: TRBV15; length: 15; CDR3: CATSRAGGARGEQFF; DNA: TGTGCCACCAGCAGAGCGGGAGGGGCTAGGGGTGAGCAGTTCTTC
D: -; J: TRBJ2-3; size: many; V: TRBV5-1; length: 12; CDR3: CASSLSTDTQYF; DNA: TGCGCCAGCAGCCTTAGCACAGATACGCAGTATTTT
D: -; J: TRBJ2-7; size: -; V: TRBV20-1; length: 14; CDR3: CSARDASYSYEQYF; DNA: TGCAGTGCTAGAGACGCCTCCTACTCCTACGAGCAGTACTTC
D: -; J: TRBJ2-1; size: many; V: TRBV6-5; length: 13; CDR3: CASSRDIYNEQFF; DNA: TGTGCCAGCAGCAGGGACATCTACAATGAGCAGTTCTTC
D: TRBD1; J: TRBJ2-6; size: -; V: TRBV20-1; length: 14; CDR3: CSARQGAGANVLTF; DNA: TGCAGTGCTCGACAGGGGGCTGGGGCCAACGTCCTGACTTTC
D: TRBD1; J: TRBJ1-2; size: -; V: TRBV11-2; length: 15; CDR3: CASSQNWDRDYGYTF; DNA: TGTGCCAGCAGCCAGAACTGGGACAGGGACTATGGCTACACCTTC
D: -; J: TRBJ2-7; size: -; V: TRBV5-6; length: 13; CDR3: CASSFLGSYEQYF; DNA: TGTGCCAGCAGCTTCCTTGGCTCCTACGAGCAGTACTTC
D: -; J: TRBJ2-7; size: few; V: TRBV12-3/TRBV12-4; length: 13; CDR3: CASSWDGPYEQYF; DNA: TGTGCCAGCAGTTGGGACGGCCCCTACGAGCAGTACTTC
D: -; J: TRBJ1-3; size: few; V: TRBV10-3; length: 14; CDR3: CAIKRGAPGNTIYF; DNA: TGTGCCATCAAGCGGGGGGCTCCTGGAAACACCATATATTTT
D: -; J: TRBJ2-7; size: -; V: TRBV5-1; length: 14; CDR3: CASKRSGTAYEQYF; DNA: TGCGCCAGCAAGCGCTCGGGGACGGCCTACGAGCAGTACTTC
D: TRBD1; J: TRBJ2-1; size: -; V: TRBV7-8; length: 14; CDR3: CASSLYRGLNEQFF; DNA: TGTGCCAGCAGCTTATACAGGGGGCTGAATGAGCAGTTCTTC
D: -; J: TRBJ2-1; size: few; V: TRBV12-3/TRBV12-4; length: 13; CDR3: CASTFYKYNEQFF; DNA: TGTGCCAGCACTTTCTACAAGTACAATGAGCAGTTCTTC
D: -; J: TRBJ2-3; size: few; V: TRBV11-2; length: 17; CDR3: CASSPKRGMRYTDTQYF; DNA: TGTGCCAGCAGCCCAAAACGGGGAATGCGGTACACAGATACGCAGTATTTT
D: TRBD1; J: TRBJ2-1; size: medium-sized; V: TRBV5-1; length: 17; CDR3: CASSSPSGQRAYNEQFF; DNA: TGCGCCAGCAGCTCTCCCTCGGGACAGAGGGCCTACAATGAGCAGTTCTTC
D: TRBD1; J: TRBJ1-3; size: many; V: TRBV2; length: 14; CDR3: CASSYRGTGSTIYF; DNA: TGTGCCAGCAGTTACAGGGGAACTGGAAGCACCATATATTTT
D: TRBD2; J: TRBJ2-5; size: -; V: TRBV7-9; length: 13; CDR3: CASSLSGRETQYF; DNA: TGTGCCAGCAGCTTAAGCGGGAGGGAGACCCAGTACTTC
D: TRBD1; J: TRBJ2-5; size: -; V: TRBV4-1; length: 15; CDR3: CASSQVWTGGETQYF; DNA: TGCGCCAGCAGCCAAGTTTGGACAGGGGGAGAGACCCAGTACTTC
D: -; J: TRBJ2-2; size: -; V: TRBV7-6; length: 16; CDR3: CASSLVGTRLTGELFF; DNA: TGTGCCAGCAGCTTAGTCGGCACTAGGTTAACCGGGGAGCTGTTTTTT
D: TRBD2; J: TRBJ2-1; size: few; V: TRBV12-3/TRBV12-4; length: 19; CDR3: CASSLGRTSGRGSYNEQFF; DNA: TGTGCCAGCAGTTTAGGAAGGACTAGCGGGAGGGGCTCCTACAATGAGCAGTTCTTC
D: TRBD2; J: TRBJ2-2; size: many; V: TRBV7-7; length: 15; CDR3: CASSSGLAGTGELFF; DNA: TGTGCTAGCAGTTCCGGACTAGCGGGTACCGGGGAGCTGTTTTTT
D: TRBD2; J: TRBJ2-1; size: few; V: TRBV4-2; length: 19; CDR3: CASSHSYSGRLTSYNEQFF; DNA: TGTGCCAGCAGCCATAGTTATAGCGGGAGGTTAACGTCGTACAATGAGCAGTTCTTC
D: -; J: TRBJ1-3; size: many; V: TRBV7-9; length: 16; CDR3: CASREIATGIRNTIYF; DNA: TGTGCCAGCAGGGAGATAGCCACAGGGATACGAAACACCATATATTTT
D: TRBD2; J: TRBJ2-5; size: -; V: TRBV20-1; length: 14; CDR3: CSARLSGRLGTQYF; DNA: TGCAGTGCTAGACTGAGCGGGAGATTGGGGACCCAGTACTTC
D: -; J: TRBJ1-4; size: -; V: TRBV5-1; length: 16; CDR3: CASGPALGATNEKLFF; DNA: TGCGCCAGCGGCCCCGCACTCGGAGCAACTAATGAAAAACTGTTTTTT
D: TRBD1; J: TRBJ1-4; size: -; V: TRBV7-9; length: 15; CDR3: CASSSPDRGVEKLFF; DNA: TGTGCCAGCAGCTCCCCCGACAGGGGTGTTGAAAAACTGTTTTTT
D: TRBD2; J: TRBJ2-5; size: -; V: TRBV4-2; length: 15; CDR3: CASSQGQRGGETQYF; DNA: TGTGCCAGCAGCCAAGGCCAGAGGGGAGGGGAGACCCAGTACTTC
D: TRBD2; J: TRBJ2-3; size: few; V: TRBV12-3/TRBV12-4; length: 15; CDR3: CASRPLAGITDTQYF; DNA: TGTGCCAGCAGACCTCTAGCGGGGATTACAGATACGCAGTATTTT
D: -; J: TRBJ2-2; size: many; V: TRBV6-2/TRBV6-3; length: 16; CDR3: CASSAPPLGDTGELFF; DNA: TGTGCCAGCAGCGCACCCCCCTTGGGGGACACCGGGGAGCTGTTTTTT
D: -; J: TRBJ2-7; size: -; V: TRBV13; length: 14; CDR3: CASSPGQSSYEQYF; DNA: TGTGCCAGCAGCCCAGGACAGAGCTCCTACGAGCAGTACTTC
D: -; J: TRBJ2-7; size: many; V: TRBV5-5; length: 11; CDR3: CASSLAYEQYF; DNA: TGTGCCAGCAGCTTAGCCTACGAGCAGTACTTC
D: -; J: TRBJ2-1; size: few; V: TRBV11-1; length: 20; CDR3: CASSHSGTFPAIRSYNEQFF; DNA: TGTGCCAGCAGTCATTCCGGGACTTTCCCTGCCATCCGCTCCTACAATGAGCAGTTCTTC
D: -; J: TRBJ2-7; size: many; V: TRBV12-3/TRBV12-4; length: 14; CDR3: CASSFHGGSYEQYF; DNA: TGTGCCAGCAGTTTCCACGGGGGAAGCTACGAGCAGTACTTC
D: -; J: TRBJ1-5; size: -; V: TRBV5-1; length: 14; CDR3: CASSLEGSNQPQHF; DNA: TGCGCCAGCAGCTTGGAGGGCTCTAATCAGCCCCAGCATTTT
D: TRBD1; J: TRBJ1-1; size: few; V: TRBV27; length: 14; CDR3: CASRPTGVNTEAFF; DNA: TGTGCCAGCAGACCGACAGGGGTGAACACTGAAGCTTTCTTT
D: TRBD1; J: TRBJ1-1; size: -; V: TRBV4-2; length: 16; CDR3: CASSQEPGQMNTEAFF; DNA: TGTGCCAGCAGCCAAGAGCCGGGACAGATGAACACTGAAGCTTTCTTT
D: -; J: TRBJ2-1; size: few; V: TRBV5-1; length: 16; CDR3: CASGSSGVPSYNEQFF; DNA: TGCGCCAGCGGTAGTAGCGGAGTCCCTTCCTACAATGAGCAGTTCTTC
D: -; J: TRBJ2-7; size: -; V: TRBV27; length: 13; CDR3: CASSQGMIYEQYF; DNA: TGTGCCAGCAGTCAGGGGATGATCTACGAGCAGTACTTC
D: TRBD1; J: TRBJ2-7; size: few; V: TRBV6-1; length: 14; CDR3: CASRTQGWSYEQYF; DNA: TGTGCCAGCAGAACACAGGGGTGGTCCTACGAGCAGTACTTC
D: TRBD2; J: TRBJ2-5; size: -; V: TRBV12-3/TRBV12-4; length: 16; CDR3: CASSRTSGRAGETQYF; DNA: TGTGCCAGCAGTCGGACTAGCGGGAGGGCCGGGGAGACCCAGTACTTC
D: -; J: TRBJ2-6; size: -; V: TRBV6-5; length: 16; CDR3: CASSYSRGVGANVLTF; DNA: TGTGCCAGCAGTTACTCGAGAGGGGTTGGGGCCAACGTCCTGACTTTC
D: -; J: TRBJ2-7; size: -; V: TRBV12-3/TRBV12-4; length: 13; CDR3: CASSLRRVFEQYF; DNA: TGTGCCAGCAGTTTACGCAGGGTCTTCGAGCAGTACTTC
D: -; J: TRBJ2-7; size: -; V: TRBV21-1; length: 16; CDR3: CASSKGTSGIRYEQYF; DNA: TGTGCCAGCAGCAAAGGCACTAGCGGGATAAGGTACGAGCAGTACTTC
D: TRBD2; J: TRBJ2-1; size: few; V: TRBV20-1; length: 13; CDR3: CSAPGLAGNEQFF; DNA: TGCAGTGCTCCGGGACTAGCGGGCAATGAGCAGTTCTTC
D: TRBD2; J: TRBJ2-3; size: -; V: TRBV6-5; length: 15; CDR3: CASSYSGGARDTQYF; DNA: TGTGCCAGCAGTTACAGCGGGGGGGCGAGAGATACGCAGTATTTT